Detailed here is one TCR beta chain. Germline CDR1 and CDR2: MNHNS and SASEGT. Trimming left V 2 bases short and J 3 bases short, with 5 bases between. The CDR3 consists of 13 residues. Source study methods: For nucleated cells, counts were estimated from reference gene primer amplification. The protocol was immunoSEQ multiplex PCR, while the TCRdb copy is restricted to in-frame clones and leaves out a portion. The V and J calls and clone size were taken over from that table, and D and trimming were inferred from the DNA. The sample records over 350,000 clones, 75% to 90% being singletons. This specimen belongs to a study of blood T cell repertoires in COVID-19. Study overall: Both acute and convalescent COVID-19 samples were obtained from the United States, Italy and Spain. Nucleic acid was either cDNA or gDNA, and it came from T cells, B-cell-depleted T cells, or PBMCs.

Sequenced material: peripheral blood. The chain recombines TRBV6-1 with TRBJ1-5; D uncertain. This sequence was found in a woman aged 25 to 39 with active or convalescent COVID-19. The CDR3 nucleotides are TGTGCCAGCAGTGAACCGGTCAATCAGCCCCAGCATTTT. Amino acid sequence: CASSEPVNQPQHF.